The 4 T cell receptor beta chains below come from one sample, sequenced in a study of T cell responses to AZD1222 COVID-19 vaccine (dated by TCRdb to about 2021). Libraries were constructed by the immunoSEQ multiplex PCR assay. TCRdb re-hosts the immuneACCESS table, in-frame sequences only. Its copies lack some clones; in the studies checked, an unresolved V gene accounts for under half of them, and the cause for the rest is not known. The sample includes tens of thousands of clones, with 91% observed a single time. Roughly 5.5% of the sample lies in the top ten. The time point label, read with the paper, signifies: baseline before first vaccination. Per the publication, the treatment or condition label means: meningococcal conjugate vaccine given as trial control. The input for sequencing was peripheral blood, taken on day 0 of MenACWY control vaccination. These receptors all stem from an adult in good health.

In this sample, this clone turned up once. The genes are TRBV15 and TRBJ1-5; D is undetermined. Germline-derived CDR1 and CDR2 are LNHNV and YYDKDF (reference sequence). There are 16 residues in the CDR3. Trimming stripped 1 base from V and 0 bases from J, with 10 bases between. The CDR3 nucleotides are TGTGCCACCAGCAGAGGGCCCGGCGATAGCAATCAGCCCCAGCATTTT. Translated, it gives CATSRGPGDSNQPQHF.

The rearrangement links TRBV23-1 to TRBJ2-7; the D is unclear. TRBV23-1 is filed as an ORF, its function uncertain. CDR3 length: 14 amino acids. V was pared by 3 bases and J by 0 bases, with 9 bases between. In nucleotides, the CDR3 is TGCGCCAGCAGTCATACAGAGAGCTCCTACGAGCAGTACTTC. Protein product: CASSHTESSYEQYF.

V and J are TRBV5-6 and TRBJ1-4; perhaps TRBD1 as D (5 bases). This CDR3 spans 15 amino acids. In germline, CDR1 is SGHDT, CDR2 YYEEEE. V dropped 3 bases and J dropped 8 bases, with 17 bases sitting between them. CDR3: CASSSAGRVMEKLFF. As DNA, the CDR3 is TGTGCCAGCAGCTCCGCGGGGCGGGTGATGGAAAAACTGTTTTTT.

V and J are TRBV6-1 and TRBJ1-5; D ambiguous. The CDR3 totals 15 residues. Trimming shortened V by 3 bases and J by 1 base, and 10 bases separated the two germline ends. In germline, CDR1 is MNHNS, CDR2 SASEGT. The CDR3 here is CASSEMVFSNQPQHF. The DNA for the CDR3 is TGTGCCAGCAGTGAGATGGTCTTCAGCAATCAGCCCCAGCATTTT.